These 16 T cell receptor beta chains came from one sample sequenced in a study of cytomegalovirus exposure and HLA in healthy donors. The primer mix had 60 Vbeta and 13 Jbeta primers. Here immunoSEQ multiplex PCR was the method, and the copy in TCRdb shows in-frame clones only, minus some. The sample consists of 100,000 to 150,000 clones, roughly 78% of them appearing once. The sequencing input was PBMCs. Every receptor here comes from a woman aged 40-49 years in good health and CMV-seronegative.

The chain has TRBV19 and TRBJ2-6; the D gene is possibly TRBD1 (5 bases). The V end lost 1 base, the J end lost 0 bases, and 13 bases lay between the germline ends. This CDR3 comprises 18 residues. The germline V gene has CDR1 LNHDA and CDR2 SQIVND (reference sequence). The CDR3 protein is CASSIGGRAYSGANVLTF. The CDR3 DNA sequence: TGTGCCAGTAGTATAGGTGGCAGGGCTTACTCTGGGGCCAACGTCCTGACTTTC.

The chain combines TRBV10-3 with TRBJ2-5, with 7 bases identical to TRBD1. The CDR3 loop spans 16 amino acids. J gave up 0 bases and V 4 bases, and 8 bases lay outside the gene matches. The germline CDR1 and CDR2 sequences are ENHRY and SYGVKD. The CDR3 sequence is CAISGTGLLYQETQYF. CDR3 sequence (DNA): TGTGCCATCAGTGGGACAGGCCTTCTGTACCAAGAGACCCAGTACTTC.

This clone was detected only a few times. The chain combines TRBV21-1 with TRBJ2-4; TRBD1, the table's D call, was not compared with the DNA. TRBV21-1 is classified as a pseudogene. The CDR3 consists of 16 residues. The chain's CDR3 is CASSKGDRDDKNSQYF. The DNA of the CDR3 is TGTGCCAGCAGCAAGGGGGACAGGGATGACAAAAACAGTCAGTACTTC.

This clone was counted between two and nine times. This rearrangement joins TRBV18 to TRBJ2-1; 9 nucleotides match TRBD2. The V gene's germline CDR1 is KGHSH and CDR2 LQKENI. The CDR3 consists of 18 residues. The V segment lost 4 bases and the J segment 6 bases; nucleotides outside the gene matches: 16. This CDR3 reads CASSRVAGVGIRGNEQFF. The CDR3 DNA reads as TGTGCCAGCTCACGAGTAGCGGGAGTGGGGATTCGGGGCAATGAGCAGTTCTTC.

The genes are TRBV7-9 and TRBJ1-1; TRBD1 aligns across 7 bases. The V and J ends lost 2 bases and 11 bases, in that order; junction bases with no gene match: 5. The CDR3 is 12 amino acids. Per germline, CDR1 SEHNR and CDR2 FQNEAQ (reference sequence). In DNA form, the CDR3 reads TGTGCCAGCAGCTTACAACAGGGGCACGCTTTCTTT. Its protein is CASSLQQGHAFF.

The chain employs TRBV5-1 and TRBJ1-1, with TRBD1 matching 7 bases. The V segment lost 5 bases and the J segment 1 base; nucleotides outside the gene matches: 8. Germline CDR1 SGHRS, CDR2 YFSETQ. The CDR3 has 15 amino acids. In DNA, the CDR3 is TGCGCCAGCAGTATACAGGGGAGCACGAACACTGAAGCTTTCTTT. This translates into CASSIQGSTNTEAFF.

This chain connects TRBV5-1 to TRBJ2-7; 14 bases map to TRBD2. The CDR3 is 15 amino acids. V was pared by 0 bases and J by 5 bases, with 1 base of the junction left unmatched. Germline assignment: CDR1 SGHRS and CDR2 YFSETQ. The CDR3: CASSLGLAGGNEQYF. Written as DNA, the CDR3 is TGCGCCAGCAGCTTGGGACTAGCGGGAGGGAACGAGCAGTACTTC.

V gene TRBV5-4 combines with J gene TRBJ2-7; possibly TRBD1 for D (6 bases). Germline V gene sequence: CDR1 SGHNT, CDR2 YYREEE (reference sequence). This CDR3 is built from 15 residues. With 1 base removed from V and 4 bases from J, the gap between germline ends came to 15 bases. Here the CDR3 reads CASSLSMGAGYEQYF. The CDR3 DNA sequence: TGTGCCAGCAGCTTGAGCATGGGGGCCGGGTACGAGCAGTACTTC.

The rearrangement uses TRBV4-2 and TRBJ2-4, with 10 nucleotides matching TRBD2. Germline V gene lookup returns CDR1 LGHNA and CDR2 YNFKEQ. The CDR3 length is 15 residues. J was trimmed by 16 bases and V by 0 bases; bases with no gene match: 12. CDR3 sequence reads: CASSQENWSLAGIYF. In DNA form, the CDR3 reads TGTGCCAGCAGCCAAGAGAACTGGTCACTAGCGGGAATTTACTTC.

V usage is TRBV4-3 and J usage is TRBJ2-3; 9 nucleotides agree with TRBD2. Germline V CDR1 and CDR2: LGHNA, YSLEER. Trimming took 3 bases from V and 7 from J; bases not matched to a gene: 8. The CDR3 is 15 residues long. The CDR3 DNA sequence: TGCGCCAGCAGCCAGGGCGCGGGAGGGGGAAATACGCAGTATTTT. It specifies CASSQGAGGGNTQYF.

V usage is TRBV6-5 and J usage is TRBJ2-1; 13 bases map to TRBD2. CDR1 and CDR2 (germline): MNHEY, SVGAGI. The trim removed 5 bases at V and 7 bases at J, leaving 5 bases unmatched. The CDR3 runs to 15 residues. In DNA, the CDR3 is TGTGCCAGCAGTGTGGGACTAGCGGGATCAAATGAGCAGTTCTTC. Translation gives CASSVGLAGSNEQFF.

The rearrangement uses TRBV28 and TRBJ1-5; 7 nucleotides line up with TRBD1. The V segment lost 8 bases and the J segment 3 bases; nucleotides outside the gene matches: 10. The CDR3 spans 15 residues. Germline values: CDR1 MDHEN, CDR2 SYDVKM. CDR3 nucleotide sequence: TGTGCCAGCGGAAGCGAAGGACAGGTCAATCAGCCCCAGCATTTT. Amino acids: CASGSEGQVNQPQHF.

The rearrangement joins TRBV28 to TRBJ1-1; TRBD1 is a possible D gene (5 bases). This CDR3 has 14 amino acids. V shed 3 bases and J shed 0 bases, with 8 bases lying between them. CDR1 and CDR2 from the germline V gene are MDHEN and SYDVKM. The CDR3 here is CASSLGLVNTEAFF. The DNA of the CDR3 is TGTGCCAGCAGTTTGGGACTTGTGAACACTGAAGCTTTCTTT.

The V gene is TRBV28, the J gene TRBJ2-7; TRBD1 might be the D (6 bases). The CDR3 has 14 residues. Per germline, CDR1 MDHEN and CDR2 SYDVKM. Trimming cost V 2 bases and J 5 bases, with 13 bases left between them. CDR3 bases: TGTGCCAGCAGTTTAACCGACAGGTTTCACGAGCAGTACTTC. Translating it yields CASSLTDRFHEQYF.

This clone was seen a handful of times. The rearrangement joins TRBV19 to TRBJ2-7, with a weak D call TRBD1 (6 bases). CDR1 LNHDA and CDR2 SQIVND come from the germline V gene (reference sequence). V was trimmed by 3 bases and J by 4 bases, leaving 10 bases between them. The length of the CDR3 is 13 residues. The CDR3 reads CASSIGQGYEQYF. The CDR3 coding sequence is TGTGCCAGTAGTATCGGGCAGGGGTACGAGCAGTACTTC.

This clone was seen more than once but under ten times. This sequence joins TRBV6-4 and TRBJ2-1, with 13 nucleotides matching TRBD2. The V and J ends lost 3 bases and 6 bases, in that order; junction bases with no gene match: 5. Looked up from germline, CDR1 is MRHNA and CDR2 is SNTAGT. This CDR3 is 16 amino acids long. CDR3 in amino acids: CASSERTSGRVNEQFF. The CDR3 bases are TGTGCCAGCAGTGAGAGGACTAGCGGGAGAGTCAATGAGCAGTTCTTC.